This T cell receptor (beta chain) appears in the sequencing data of a study of blood T cell repertoires in COVID-19. In terms of age and location, participants ranged from roughly 18 to 90 years and lived in about two dozen US areas. Per the original data handling: By means of reference gene primer amplification, nucleated cell counts were estimated. Sequencing was performed with immunoSEQ multiplex PCR; in TCRdb, only in-frame clones are kept and a portion is missing. Clonal size and the V and J genes are those of that table, whereas D and trimming came from the DNA. There are about 270,000 clones in the sample; 88% occur only once, and 1% to 1.5% lies in the top ten. The CDR3 sequence is 14 residues long. The germline gives CDR1 LGHNA, CDR2 YSLEER. V dropped 0 bases and J dropped 4 bases, with 9 bases sitting between them.

Specimen: PBMCs or T cells enriched from blood (not recorded which). The rearrangement joins TRBV4-3 to TRBJ1-2, with D hard to call. The receptor comes from a woman in her forties with acute COVID-19. Here the CDR3 DNA reads TGCGCCAGCAGCCAAGAGGCCAGGCCCTATGGCTACACCTTC. Its protein product is CASSQEARPYGYTF.